Presented here are 2 T cell receptor beta chains from one specimen sequenced in a study of shared clonotypes between healthy human individuals. Libraries were prepared by immunoSEQ multiplex PCR; TCRdb keeps only in-frame clonotypes and omits some of them. The table shows around 1.6 million clones, with 98% occurring only once. Material for sequencing was naive CD4+ T cells sorted from blood. Described subset: CD45RA+ positively selected. These receptor sequences come from a man aged 25 to 40 in good health.

The gene calls are TRBV4-1 and TRBJ1-2, with D perhaps matching TRBD1 (5 bases). This CDR3 is 16 amino acids long. Per germline, CDR1 MGHRA and CDR2 YSYEKL. V was pared by 1 base and J by 4 bases, with 16 bases between. The DNA of the CDR3 is TGCGCCAGCAGCCAAGCCCCCACCGGGGGAACCTATGGCTACACCTTC. The encoded protein is CASSQAPTGGTYGYTF.

CDR3 sequence (DNA): TGTGCCAGCAGCCTGAAGACAGGCCGAGCTCCCTACGAGCAGTACTTC. This codes for CASSLKTGRAPYEQYF. V usage is TRBV28 and J usage is TRBJ2-7; TRBD1 is a possible D gene (6 bases). V was pared by 6 bases and J by 2 bases, with 20 bases between. CDR1 and CDR2 from the germline V gene are MDHEN and SYDVKM. The CDR3 has 16 amino acids.